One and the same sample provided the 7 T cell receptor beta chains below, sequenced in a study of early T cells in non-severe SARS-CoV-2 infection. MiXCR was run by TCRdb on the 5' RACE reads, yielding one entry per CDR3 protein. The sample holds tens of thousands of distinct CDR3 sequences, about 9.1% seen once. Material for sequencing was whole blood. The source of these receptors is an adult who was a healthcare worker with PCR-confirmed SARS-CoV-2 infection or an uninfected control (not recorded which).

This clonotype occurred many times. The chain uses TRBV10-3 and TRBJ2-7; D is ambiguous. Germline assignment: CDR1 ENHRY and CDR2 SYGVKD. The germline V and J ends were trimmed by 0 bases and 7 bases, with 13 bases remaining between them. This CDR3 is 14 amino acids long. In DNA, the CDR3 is TGTGCCATCAGTGAGTCGGGTCCGGAAGGGGAGCAGTACTTC. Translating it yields CAISESGPEGEQYF.

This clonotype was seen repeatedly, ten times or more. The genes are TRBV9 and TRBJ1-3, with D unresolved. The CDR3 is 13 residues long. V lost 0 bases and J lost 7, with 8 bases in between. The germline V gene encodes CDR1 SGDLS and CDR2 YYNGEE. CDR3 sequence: CASSVVPGNTIYF. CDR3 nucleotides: TGTGCCAGCAGCGTAGTACCGGGGAACACCATATATTTT.

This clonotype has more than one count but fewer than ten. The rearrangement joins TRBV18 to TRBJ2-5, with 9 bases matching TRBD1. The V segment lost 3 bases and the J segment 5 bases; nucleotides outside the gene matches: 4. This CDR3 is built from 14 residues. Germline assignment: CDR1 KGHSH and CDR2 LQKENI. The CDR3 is CASSPGQGRETQYF. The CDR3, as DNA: TGTGCCAGCTCACCGGGACAGGGACGGGAGACCCAGTACTTC.

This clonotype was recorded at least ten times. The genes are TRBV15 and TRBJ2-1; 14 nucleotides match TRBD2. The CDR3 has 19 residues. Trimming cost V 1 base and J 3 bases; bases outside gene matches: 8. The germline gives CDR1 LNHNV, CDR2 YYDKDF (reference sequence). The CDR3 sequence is CATSRALGTSGSGYNEQFF. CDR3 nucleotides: TGTGCCACCAGCAGAGCCCTCGGGACTAGCGGGAGCGGCTACAATGAGCAGTTCTTC.

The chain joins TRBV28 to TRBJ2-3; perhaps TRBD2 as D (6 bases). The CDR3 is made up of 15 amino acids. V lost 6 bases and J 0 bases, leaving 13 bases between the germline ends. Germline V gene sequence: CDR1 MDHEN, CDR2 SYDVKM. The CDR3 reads CASSSWGDSTDTQYF. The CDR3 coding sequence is TGTGCCAGCAGCAGTTGGGGGGACAGCACAGATACGCAGTATTTT.

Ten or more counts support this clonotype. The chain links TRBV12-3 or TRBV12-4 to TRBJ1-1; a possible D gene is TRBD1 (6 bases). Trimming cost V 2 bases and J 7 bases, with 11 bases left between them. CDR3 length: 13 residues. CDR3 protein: CASSLSRTVEAFF. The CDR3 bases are TGTGCCAGCAGTTTATCCCGGACAGTTGAAGCTTTCTTT.

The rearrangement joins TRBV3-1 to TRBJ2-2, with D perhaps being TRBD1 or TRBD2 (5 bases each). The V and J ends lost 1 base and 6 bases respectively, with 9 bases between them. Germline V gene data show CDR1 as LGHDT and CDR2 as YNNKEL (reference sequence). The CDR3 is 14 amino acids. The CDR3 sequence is CASSQGGGSGELFF. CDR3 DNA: TGTGCCAGCAGCCAAGGTGGGGGATCCGGGGAGCTGTTTTTT.